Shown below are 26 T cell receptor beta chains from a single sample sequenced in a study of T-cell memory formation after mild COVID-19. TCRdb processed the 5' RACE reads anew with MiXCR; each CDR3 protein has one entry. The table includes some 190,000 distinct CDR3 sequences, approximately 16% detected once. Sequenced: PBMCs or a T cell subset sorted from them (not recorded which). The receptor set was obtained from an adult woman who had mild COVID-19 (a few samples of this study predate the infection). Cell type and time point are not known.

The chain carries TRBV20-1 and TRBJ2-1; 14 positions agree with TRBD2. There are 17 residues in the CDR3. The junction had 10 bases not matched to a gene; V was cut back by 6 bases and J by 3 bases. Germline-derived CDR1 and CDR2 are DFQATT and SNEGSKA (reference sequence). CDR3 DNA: TGCAGTGCGAAAACGGGACTAGCGGGAGATAACTACAATGAGCAGTTCTTC. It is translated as CSAKTGLAGDNYNEQFF.

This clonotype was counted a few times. DNA for the CDR3: TGTGCCAGCAGCACTACAGAGAACACCGGGGAGCTGTTTTTT. Residues: CASSTTENTGELFF. V gene TRBV7-2 combines with J gene TRBJ2-2; D remains unclear. The CDR3 is 14 residues long. V was cut by 5 bases and J by 1 base, with 8 bases left in between. Germline values: CDR1 SGHTA, CDR2 FQGNSA.

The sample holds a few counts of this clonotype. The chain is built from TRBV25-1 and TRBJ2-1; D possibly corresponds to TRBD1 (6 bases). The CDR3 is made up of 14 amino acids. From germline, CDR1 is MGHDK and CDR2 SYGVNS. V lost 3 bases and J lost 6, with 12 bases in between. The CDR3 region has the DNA TGTGCCAGCAGTGACCTCCCCAGGGGCAATGAGCAGTTCTTC. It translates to CASSDLPRGNEQFF.

The CDR3 DNA reads as TGTGCCAGCAGTTATCGGCCCTACAATGAGCAGTTCTTC. This translates into CASSYRPYNEQFF. V usage is TRBV6-6 and J usage is TRBJ2-1; D remains ambiguous. V lost 3 bases, J lost 2 bases, and 5 bases lay in between. Germline V gene data show CDR1 as MNHNY and CDR2 as SVGAGI (reference sequence). The length of the CDR3 is 13 residues.

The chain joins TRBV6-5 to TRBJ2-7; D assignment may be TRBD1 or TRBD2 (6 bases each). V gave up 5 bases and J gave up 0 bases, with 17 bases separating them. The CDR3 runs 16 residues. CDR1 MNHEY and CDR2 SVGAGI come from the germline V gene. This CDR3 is CASSRLGGVSSYEQYF. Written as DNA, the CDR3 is TGTGCCAGCAGTCGACTGGGGGGCGTAAGCTCCTACGAGCAGTACTTC.

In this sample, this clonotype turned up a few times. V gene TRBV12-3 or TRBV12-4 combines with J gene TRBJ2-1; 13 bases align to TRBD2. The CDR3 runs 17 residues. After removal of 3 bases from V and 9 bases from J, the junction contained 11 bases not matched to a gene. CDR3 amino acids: CASSLSATSGGRGEQFF. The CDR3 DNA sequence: TGTGCCAGCAGTTTGAGTGCGACTAGCGGGGGGAGGGGTGAGCAGTTCTTC.

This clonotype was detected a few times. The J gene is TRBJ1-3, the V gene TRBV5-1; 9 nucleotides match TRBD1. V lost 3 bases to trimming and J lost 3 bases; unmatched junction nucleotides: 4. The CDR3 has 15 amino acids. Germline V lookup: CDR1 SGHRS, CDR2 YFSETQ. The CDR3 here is CASSSAGQGGNTIYF. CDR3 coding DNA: TGCGCCAGCAGCTCGGCGGGACAGGGTGGAAACACCATATATTTT.

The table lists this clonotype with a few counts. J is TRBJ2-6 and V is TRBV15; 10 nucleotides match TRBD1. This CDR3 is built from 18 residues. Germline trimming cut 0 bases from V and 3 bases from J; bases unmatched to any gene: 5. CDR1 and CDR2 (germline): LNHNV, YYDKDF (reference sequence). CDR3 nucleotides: TGTGCCACCAGCAGAGATCGGGGACAGGGGTTTGGGGCCAACGTCCTGACTTTC. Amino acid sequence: CATSRDRGQGFGANVLTF.

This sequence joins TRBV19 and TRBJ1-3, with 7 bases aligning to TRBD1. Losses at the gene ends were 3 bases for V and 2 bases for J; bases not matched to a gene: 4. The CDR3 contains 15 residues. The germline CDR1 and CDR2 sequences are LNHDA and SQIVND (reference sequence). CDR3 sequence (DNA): TGTGCCAGTAGTATCGACAGGGTAACTGGAAACACCATATATTTT. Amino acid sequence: CASSIDRVTGNTIYF.

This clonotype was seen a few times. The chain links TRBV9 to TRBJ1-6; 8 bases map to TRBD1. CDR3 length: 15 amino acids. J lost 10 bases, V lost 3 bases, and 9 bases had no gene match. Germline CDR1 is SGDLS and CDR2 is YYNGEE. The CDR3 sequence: CASSGNRGSGSPLHF. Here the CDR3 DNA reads TGTGCCAGCAGCGGAAACAGGGGGTCAGGGTCACCCCTCCACTTT.

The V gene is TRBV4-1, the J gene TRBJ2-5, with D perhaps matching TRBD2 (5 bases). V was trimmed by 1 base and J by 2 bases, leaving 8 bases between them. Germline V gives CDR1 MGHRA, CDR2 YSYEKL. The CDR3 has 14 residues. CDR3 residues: CASSQVEVQETQYF. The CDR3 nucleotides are TGCGCCAGCAGCCAAGTGGAGGTTCAAGAGACCCAGTACTTC.

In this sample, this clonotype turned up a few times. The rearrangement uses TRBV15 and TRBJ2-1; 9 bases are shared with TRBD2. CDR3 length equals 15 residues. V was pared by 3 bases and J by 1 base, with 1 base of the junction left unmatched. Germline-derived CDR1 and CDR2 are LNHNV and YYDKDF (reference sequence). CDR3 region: CATSRTSGSYNEQFF. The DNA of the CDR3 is TGTGCCACCAGCAGGACTAGCGGATCCTACAATGAGCAGTTCTTC.

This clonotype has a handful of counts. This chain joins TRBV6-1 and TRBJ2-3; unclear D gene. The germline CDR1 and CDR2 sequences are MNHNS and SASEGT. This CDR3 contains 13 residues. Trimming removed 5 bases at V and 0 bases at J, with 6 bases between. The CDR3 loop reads CASSPHSTDTQYF. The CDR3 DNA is TGTGCCAGCAGTCCTCACAGCACAGATACGCAGTATTTT.

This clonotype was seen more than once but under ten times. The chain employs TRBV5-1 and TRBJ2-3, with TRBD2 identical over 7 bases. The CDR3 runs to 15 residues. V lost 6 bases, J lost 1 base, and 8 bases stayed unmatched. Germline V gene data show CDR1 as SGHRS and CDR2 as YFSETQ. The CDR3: CASTLGGKGTDTQYF. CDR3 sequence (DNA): TGCGCCAGCACCCTCGGGGGGAAGGGCACAGATACGCAGTATTTT. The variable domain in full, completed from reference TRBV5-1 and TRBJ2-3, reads KAGVTQTPRYLIKTRGQQVTLSCSPISGHRSVSWYQQTPGQGLQFLFEYFSETQRNKGNFPGRFSGRQFSNSRSEMNVSTLELGDSALYLCASTLGGKGTDTQYFGPGTRLTVL.

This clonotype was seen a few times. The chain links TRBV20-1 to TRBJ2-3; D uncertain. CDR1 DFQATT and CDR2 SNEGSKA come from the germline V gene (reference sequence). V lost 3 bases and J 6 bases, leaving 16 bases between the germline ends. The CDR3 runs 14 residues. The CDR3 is CSASSRSLRDTQYF. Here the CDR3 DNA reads TGCAGTGCTAGCTCCCGCAGCCTGAGGGATACGCAGTATTTT.

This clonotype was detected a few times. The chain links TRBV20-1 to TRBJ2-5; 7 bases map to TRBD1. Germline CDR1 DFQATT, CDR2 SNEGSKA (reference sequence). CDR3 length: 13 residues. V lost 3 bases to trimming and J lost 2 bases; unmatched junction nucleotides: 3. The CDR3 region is CSASLRGQETQYF. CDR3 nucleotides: TGCAGTGCTAGTCTCAGGGGGCAAGAGACCCAGTACTTC.

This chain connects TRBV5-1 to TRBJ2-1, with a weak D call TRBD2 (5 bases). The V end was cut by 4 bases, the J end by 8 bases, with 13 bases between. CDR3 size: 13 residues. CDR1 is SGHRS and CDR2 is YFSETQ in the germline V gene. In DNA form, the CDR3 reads TGCGCCAGCAGCCCGGGAATAACGGATGAGCAGTTCTTC. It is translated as CASSPGITDEQFF.

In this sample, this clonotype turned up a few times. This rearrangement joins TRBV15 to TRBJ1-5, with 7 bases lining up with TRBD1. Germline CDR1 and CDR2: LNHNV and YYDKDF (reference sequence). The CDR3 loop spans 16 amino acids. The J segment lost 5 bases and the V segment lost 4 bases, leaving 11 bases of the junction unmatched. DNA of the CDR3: TGTGCCACCAGCAAGAGATCTCCAGGGGGGGATCAGCCCCAGCATTTT. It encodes CATSKRSPGGDQPQHF.

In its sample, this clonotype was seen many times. CDR3 residues: CASSAETQYF. DNA of the CDR3: TGTGCCAGCTCCGCCGAGACCCAGTACTTC. V is TRBV18 and J is TRBJ2-5; unclear D gene. The CDR3 runs to 10 residues. The germline gives CDR1 KGHSH, CDR2 LQKENI. With 6 bases removed from V and 5 bases from J, the gap between germline ends came to 4 bases.

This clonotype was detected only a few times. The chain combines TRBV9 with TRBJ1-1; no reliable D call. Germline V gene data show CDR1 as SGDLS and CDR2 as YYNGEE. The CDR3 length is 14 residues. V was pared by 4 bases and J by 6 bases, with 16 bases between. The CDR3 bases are TGTGCCAGCAGCCCGAGAGCGACAAATCCTGAAGCTTTCTTT. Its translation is CASSPRATNPEAFF.

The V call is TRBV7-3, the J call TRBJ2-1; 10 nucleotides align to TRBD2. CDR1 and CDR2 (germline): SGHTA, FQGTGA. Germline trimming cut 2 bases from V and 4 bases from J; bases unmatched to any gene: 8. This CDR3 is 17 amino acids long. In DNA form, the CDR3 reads TGTGCCAGCAGCTTATGGTCTCTAGCGGGGGCTTACAATGAGCAGTTCTTC. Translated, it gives CASSLWSLAGAYNEQFF.

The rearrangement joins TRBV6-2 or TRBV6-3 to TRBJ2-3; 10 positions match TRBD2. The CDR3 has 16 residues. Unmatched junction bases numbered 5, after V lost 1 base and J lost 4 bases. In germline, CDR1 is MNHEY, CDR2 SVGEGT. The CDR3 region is CASSYWLAGDADTQYF. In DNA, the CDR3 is TGTGCCAGCAGTTACTGGCTAGCGGGAGATGCAGATACGCAGTATTTT.

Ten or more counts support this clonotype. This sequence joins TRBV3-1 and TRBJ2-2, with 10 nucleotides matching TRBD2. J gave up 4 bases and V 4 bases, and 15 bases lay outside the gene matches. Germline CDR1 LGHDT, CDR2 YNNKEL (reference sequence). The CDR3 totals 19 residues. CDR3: CASSPKETSGPGGTGELFF. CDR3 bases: TGTGCCAGCAGCCCGAAAGAGACTAGCGGGCCGGGAGGCACCGGGGAGCTGTTTTTT. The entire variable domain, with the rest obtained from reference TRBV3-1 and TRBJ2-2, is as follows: DTAVSQTPKYLVTQMGNDKSIKCEQNLGHDTMYWYKQDSKKFLKIMFSYNNKELIINETVPNRFSPKSPDKAHLNLHINSLELGDSAVYFCASSPKETSGPGGTGELFFGEGSRLTVL.

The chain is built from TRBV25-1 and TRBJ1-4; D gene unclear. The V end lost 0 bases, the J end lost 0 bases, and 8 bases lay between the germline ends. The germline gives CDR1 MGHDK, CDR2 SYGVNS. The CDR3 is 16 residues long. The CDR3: CASSEYEQATNEKLFF. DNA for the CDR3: TGTGCCAGCAGTGAATATGAGCAGGCAACTAATGAAAAACTGTTTTTT.

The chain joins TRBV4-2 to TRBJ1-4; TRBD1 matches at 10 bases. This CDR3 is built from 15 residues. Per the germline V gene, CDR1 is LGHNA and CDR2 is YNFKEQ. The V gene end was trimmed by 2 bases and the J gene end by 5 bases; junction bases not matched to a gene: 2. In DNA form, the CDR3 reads TGTGCCAGCAGCCAACAGGACAGGGGGAATGAAAAACTGTTTTTT. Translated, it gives CASSQQDRGNEKLFF.

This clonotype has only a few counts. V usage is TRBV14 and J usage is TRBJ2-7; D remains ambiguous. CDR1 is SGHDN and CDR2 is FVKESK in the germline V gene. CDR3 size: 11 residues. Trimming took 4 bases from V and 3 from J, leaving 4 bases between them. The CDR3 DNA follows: TGTGCCAGCAGCCGCTTCTACGAGCAGTACTTC. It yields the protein CASSRFYEQYF. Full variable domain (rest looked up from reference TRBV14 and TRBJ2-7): EAGVTQFPSHSVIEKGQTVTLRCDPISGHDNLYWYRRVMGKEIKFLLHFVKESKQDESGMPNNRFLAERTGGTYSTLKVQPAELEDSGVYFCASSRFYEQYFGPGTRLTVT.